The next 15 T cell receptor beta chains were all read from a single sample in a study of OX40 agonist ivuxolimab in advanced cancers. TCRdb keeps only in-frame clones here, not all; method: immunoSEQ multiplex PCR. The sample holds roughly 110,000 clones, 90% seen once. The sequences come from CD4+ or CD8+ T cells sorted from blood, collected in a trial of the OX40 agonist ivuxolimab. These receptors were collected from an adult with an advanced solid tumor such as melanoma, head and neck, liver or kidney cancer.

The rearrangement joins TRBV30 to TRBJ2-7, with D perhaps TRBD1 (6 bases). Germline-derived CDR1 and CDR2 are GTSNPN and SVGIG (reference sequence). Trimming left V 2 bases short and J 3 bases short, with 26 bases between. CDR3 size: 18 residues. The CDR3 reads CAWSSWAGERGYRYEQYF. The CDR3, as DNA: TGTGCCTGGAGTTCCTGGGCAGGGGAAAGGGGGTATCGCTACGAGCAGTACTTC.

This rearrangement joins TRBV30 to TRBJ1-1, with D possibly TRBD1 on 6 matching bases. Germline CDR1 is GTSNPN and CDR2 is SVGIG (reference sequence). V was pared by 1 base and J by 2 bases, with 8 bases between. The CDR3 consists of 13 residues. The DNA for the CDR3 is TGTGCCTGGAGTGCACAGGGTAACACTGAAGCTTTCTTT. Its translation: CAWSAQGNTEAFF. Looking up the rest from reference TRBV30 and TRBJ1-1 gives the full variable domain: SQTIHQWPATLVQPVGSPLSLECTVEGTSNPNLYWYRQAAGRGLQLLFYSVGIGQISSEVPQNLSASRPQDRQFILSSKKLLLSDSGFYLCAWSAQGNTEAFFGQGTRLTVV.

This chain connects TRBV4-3 to TRBJ1-6, with 8 bases aligning to TRBD1. The CDR3 sequence is 14 residues long. V was clipped by 3 bases and J by 9 bases; unmatched bases: 4. CDR1 LGHNA and CDR2 YSLEER come from the germline V gene. The CDR3: CASSQAGGRSPLHF. CDR3 coding DNA: TGCGCCAGCAGCCAGGCAGGGGGCCGTTCACCCCTCCACTTT.

V usage is TRBV7-9 and J usage is TRBJ1-1; D remains ambiguous. This CDR3 region has 14 residues. Trimming took off 0 bases at V and 1 base at J, with 6 bases between the two ends. Germline CDR1 and CDR2: SEHNR and FQNEAQ (reference sequence). The CDR3 loop is CASSLARANTEAFF. In DNA form, the CDR3 reads TGTGCCAGCAGCTTAGCTCGGGCGAACACTGAAGCTTTCTTT.

This chain uses TRBV21-1 with TRBJ1-1; no DNA check was done on the table's D call, TRBD1. TRBV21-1 is marked as a pseudogene. This CDR3 region has 14 residues. The CDR3 region is CASRPRGQGVGAFF. CDR3 bases: TGTGCCAGCAGGCCCCGAGGTCAGGGGGTTGGAGCTTTCTTT.

The V gene is TRBV9, the J gene TRBJ2-1, with a possible D match to TRBD1 (5 bases). V shed 6 bases and J shed 1 base, with 20 bases lying between them. Germline assignment: CDR1 SGDLS and CDR2 YYNGEE. The CDR3 length is 17 residues. CDR3 in amino acids: CASIDHKGAASYNEQFF. For the CDR3, the DNA is TGTGCCAGCATAGACCACAAAGGGGCGGCATCCTACAATGAGCAGTTCTTC.

This rearrangement joins TRBV28 to TRBJ1-1; no reliable D call. Germline V gene data show CDR1 as MDHEN and CDR2 as SYDVKM. CDR3 length: 12 amino acids. The germline V and J ends were trimmed by 6 bases and 3 bases, with 8 bases remaining between them. The CDR3 region has the DNA TGTGCCAGCAGGATTGAGTACACTGAAGCTTTCTTT. Translated, it gives CASRIEYTEAFF.

The chain combines TRBV7-9 with TRBJ1-3; no clear D gene. Germline V gene data show CDR1 as SEHNR and CDR2 as FQNEAQ (reference sequence). V dropped 5 bases and J dropped 4 bases, with 18 bases sitting between them. CDR3 size: 16 residues. The CDR3: CASSPPQPVAGNTIYF. As DNA, the CDR3 is TGTGCCAGCAGCCCCCCCCAACCGGTGGCGGGAAACACCATATATTTT.

The J gene is TRBJ2-3, the V gene TRBV4-3; perhaps TRBD1 as D (6 bases). The CDR3 loop spans 15 amino acids. Germline V gene sequence: CDR1 LGHNA, CDR2 YSLEER. Trimming took 0 bases from V and 1 from J, leaving 8 bases between them. Here the CDR3 DNA reads TGCGCCAGCAGCCAAGAAAGGACAGGCACAGATACGCAGTATTTT. Translation: CASSQERTGTDTQYF.

The rearrangement joins TRBV6-9 to TRBJ2-2, with D uncertain. The CDR3 has 15 amino acids. Germline assignment: CDR1 MNHGY and CDR2 SVAAGI. Trimming stripped 3 bases from V and 0 bases from J, with 8 bases between. The chain's CDR3 is CASSYGQANTGELFF. For the CDR3, the DNA is TGTGCCAGCAGTTACGGGCAGGCGAACACCGGGGAGCTGTTTTTT.

The gene calls are TRBV7-2 and TRBJ2-3, with D possibly matching TRBD1 (7 bases). V was trimmed by 1 base and J by 3 bases, leaving 17 bases between them. Germline values: CDR1 SGHTA, CDR2 FQGNSA. The CDR3 has 17 residues. The chain's CDR3 is CASSLGQGGGWTDTQYF. The CDR3 bases are TGTGCCAGCAGCTTAGGACAGGGAGGAGGATGGACAGATACGCAGTATTTT.

This sequence joins TRBV7-9 and TRBJ2-1; 11 bases map to TRBD2. V lost 5 bases and J lost 6; bases outside the gene matches: 9. This CDR3 has 16 residues. Germline-derived CDR1 and CDR2 are SEHNR and FQNEAQ (reference sequence). CDR3 in DNA: TGTGCCAGCAGCCCCCCTCTAGCGGGGGGCGGCAATGAGCAGTTCTTC. The encoded protein is CASSPPLAGGGNEQFF.

The chain combines TRBV2 with TRBJ2-7; 11 bases align to TRBD1. The germline CDR1 and CDR2 sequences are SNHLY and FYNNEI. The V gene end was trimmed by 8 bases and the J gene end by 4 bases; junction bases not matched to a gene: 1. CDR3 length: 12 amino acids. CDR3 in DNA: TGTGCCAGCCGGGACAGGGGGTACGAGCAGTACTTC. Protein product: CASRDRGYEQYF.

In this sample, this clone turned up a few times. The genes are TRBV28 and TRBJ2-3, with TRBD1 matching 7 bases. Per germline, CDR1 MDHEN and CDR2 SYDVKM. The J segment lost 4 bases and the V segment lost 5 bases, leaving 9 bases of the junction unmatched. The CDR3 is 15 residues long. The CDR3 DNA sequence: TGTGCCAGCAGTCTCTATACAGGGGCAGCAGATACGCAGTATTTT. It translates to CASSLYTGAADTQYF.

The chain is built from TRBV7-2 and TRBJ1-5; no firm D call. Between the trimmed V and J ends, which lost 8 bases and 6 bases, there was a span of 8 bases. Germline lookup yields CDR1 SGHTA and CDR2 FQGNSA. The CDR3 is 11 amino acids. CDR3 DNA sequence: TGTGCCAGCGGCGCGGGTCAGCCCCAGCATTTT. This codes for CASGAGQPQHF.